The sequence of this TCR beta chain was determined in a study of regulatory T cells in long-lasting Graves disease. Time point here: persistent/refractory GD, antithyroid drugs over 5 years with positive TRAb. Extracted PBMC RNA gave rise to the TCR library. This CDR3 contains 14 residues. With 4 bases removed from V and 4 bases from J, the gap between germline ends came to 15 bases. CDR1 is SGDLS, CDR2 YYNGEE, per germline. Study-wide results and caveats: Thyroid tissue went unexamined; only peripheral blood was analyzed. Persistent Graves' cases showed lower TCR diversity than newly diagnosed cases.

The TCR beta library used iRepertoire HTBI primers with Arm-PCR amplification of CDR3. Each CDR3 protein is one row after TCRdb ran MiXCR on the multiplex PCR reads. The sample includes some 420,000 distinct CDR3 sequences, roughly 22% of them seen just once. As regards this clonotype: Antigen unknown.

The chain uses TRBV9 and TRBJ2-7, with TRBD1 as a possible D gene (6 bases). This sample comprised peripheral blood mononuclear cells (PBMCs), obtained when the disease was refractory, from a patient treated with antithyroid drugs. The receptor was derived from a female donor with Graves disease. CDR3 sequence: CASSNGQRHYEQYF. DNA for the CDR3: TGTGCCAGCAGCAACGGACAGAGACATTACGAGCAGTACTTC. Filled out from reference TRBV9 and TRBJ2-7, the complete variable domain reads DSGVTQTPKHLITATGQRVTLRCSPRSGDLSVYWYQQSLDQGLQFLIQYYNGEERAKGNILERFSAQQFPDLHSELNLSSLELGDSALYFCASSNGQRHYEQYFGPGTRLTVT.